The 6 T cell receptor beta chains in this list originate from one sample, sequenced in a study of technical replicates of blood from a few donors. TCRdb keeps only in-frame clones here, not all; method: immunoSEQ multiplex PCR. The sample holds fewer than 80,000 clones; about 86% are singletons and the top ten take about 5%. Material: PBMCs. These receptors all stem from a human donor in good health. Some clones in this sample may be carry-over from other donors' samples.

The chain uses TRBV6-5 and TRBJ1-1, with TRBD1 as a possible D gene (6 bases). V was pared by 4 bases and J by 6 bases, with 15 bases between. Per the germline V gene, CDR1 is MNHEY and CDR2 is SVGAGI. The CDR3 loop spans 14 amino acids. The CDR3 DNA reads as TGTGCCAGCAGTTCCGGACAGCGCTATTCTGAAGCTTTCTTT. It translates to CASSSGQRYSEAFF.

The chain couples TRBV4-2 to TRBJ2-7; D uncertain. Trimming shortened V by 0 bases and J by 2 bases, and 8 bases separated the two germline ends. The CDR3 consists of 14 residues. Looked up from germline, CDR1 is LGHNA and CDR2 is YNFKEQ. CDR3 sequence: CASSQERAAYEQYF. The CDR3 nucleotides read TGTGCCAGCAGCCAAGAACGCGCGGCCTACGAGCAGTACTTC.

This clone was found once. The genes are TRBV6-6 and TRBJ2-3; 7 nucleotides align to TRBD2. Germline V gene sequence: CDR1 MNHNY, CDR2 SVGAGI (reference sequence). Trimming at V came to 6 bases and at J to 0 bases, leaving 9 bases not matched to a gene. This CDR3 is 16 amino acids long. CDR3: CASRPRRELSTDTQYF. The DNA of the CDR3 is TGTGCCAGCAGACCCAGGCGGGAGTTAAGCACAGATACGCAGTATTTT.

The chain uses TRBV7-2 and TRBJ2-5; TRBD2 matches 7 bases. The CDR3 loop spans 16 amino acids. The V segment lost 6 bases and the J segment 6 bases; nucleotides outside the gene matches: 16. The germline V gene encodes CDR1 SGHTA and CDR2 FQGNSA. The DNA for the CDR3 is TGTGCCAGCAGTCTCCTTGGGAGCGGGGCCTCCCAGACCCAGTACTTC. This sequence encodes CASSLLGSGASQTQYF.

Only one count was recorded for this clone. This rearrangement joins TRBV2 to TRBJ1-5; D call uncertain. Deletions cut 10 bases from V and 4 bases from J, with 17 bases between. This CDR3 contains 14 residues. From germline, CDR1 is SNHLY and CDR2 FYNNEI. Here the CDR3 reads CATSTEGINQPQHF. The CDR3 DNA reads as TGTGCCACCTCCACTGAGGGAATTAATCAGCCCCAGCATTTT. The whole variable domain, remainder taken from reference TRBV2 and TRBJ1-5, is EPEVTQTPSHQVTQMGQEVILRCVPISNHLYFYWYRQILGQKVEFLVSFYNNEISEKSEIFDDQFSVERPDGSNFTLKIRSTKLEDSAMYFCATSTEGINQPQHFGDGTRLSIL.

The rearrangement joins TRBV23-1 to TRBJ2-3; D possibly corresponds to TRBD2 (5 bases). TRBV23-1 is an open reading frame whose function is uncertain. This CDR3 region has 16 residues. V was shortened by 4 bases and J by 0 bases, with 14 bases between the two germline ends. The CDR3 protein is CASSRKLDSSTDTQYF. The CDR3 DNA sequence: TGCGCCAGCAGTCGAAAACTGGACTCAAGCACAGATACGCAGTATTTT.